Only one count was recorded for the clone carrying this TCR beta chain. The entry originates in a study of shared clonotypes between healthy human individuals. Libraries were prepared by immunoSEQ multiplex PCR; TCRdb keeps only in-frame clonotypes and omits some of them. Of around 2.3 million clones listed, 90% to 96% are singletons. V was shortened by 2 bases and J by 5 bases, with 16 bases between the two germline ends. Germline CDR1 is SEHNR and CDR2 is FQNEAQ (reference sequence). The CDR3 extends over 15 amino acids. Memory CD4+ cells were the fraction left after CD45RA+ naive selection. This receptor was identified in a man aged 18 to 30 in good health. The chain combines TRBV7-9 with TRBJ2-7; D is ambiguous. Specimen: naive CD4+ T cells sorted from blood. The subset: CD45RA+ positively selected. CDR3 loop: CASSLNNVGPNEQYF. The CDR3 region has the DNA TGTGCCAGCAGCTTAAATAACGTGGGTCCCAACGAGCAGTACTTC.